These 5 T cell receptor beta chains originate from one sample sequenced in a study of T cells in Graves' hyperthyroidism and ophthalmopathy. It was RNA transcripts that yielded the amplified TCR beta CDR3 regions. TCR CDR3 regions were first amplified by RT-PCR with HTBI primers. TCRdb reprocessed the multiplex PCR reads via MiXCR and lists one record per CDR3 protein. The sample holds 500,000 to 600,000 distinct CDR3 sequences; roughly 46% are singletons and the top ten take 15% to 20%. Sequenced: peripheral blood or thyroid tissue (not recorded which). These receptors all come from an adult woman with Graves' disease, either hyperthyroidism or ophthalmopathy (not recorded which).

The gene calls are TRBV12-3 or TRBV12-4 and TRBJ1-1; D gene uncertain. Trimming stripped 7 bases from V and 1 base from J, with 13 bases between. This CDR3 is built from 14 residues. The CDR3 region is CASTIDGQNTEAFF. Here the CDR3 DNA reads TGTGCCAGCACTATCGACGGGCAGAACACTGAAGCTTTCTTT.

As for this clonotype: Sequence at one end of the junction differs from germline and may be a read error. The chain uses TRBV20-1 and TRBJ2-6; 7 bases line up with TRBD1. The CDR3 covers 12 residues. Germline CDR1 is DFQATT and CDR2 is SNEGSKA (reference sequence). DNA for the CDR3: TGCAGTGCCAAGACAGGGTGGAATCCTGAAGCTTTC. Translation gives CSAKTGWNPEAF.

The sample holds a few counts of this clonotype. The V gene is TRBV10-3, the J gene TRBJ1-6, with no clear D. The CDR3 extends over 14 amino acids. Trimming pared 6 bases from V and 10 bases from J, leaving 16 bases between. Germline CDR1 is ENHRY and CDR2 is SYGVKD. CDR3 sequence reads: CAISPSTIGSPLHF. The CDR3 bases are TGTGCCATCAGCCCTTCGACAATCGGGTCACCCCTCCACTTT.

Many counts were recorded for this clonotype. This chain joins TRBV4-2 and TRBJ2-7; TRBD2 might be the D (6 bases). Trimming removed 0 bases from V and 1 base from J, with 13 bases in between. The CDR3 spans 16 residues. Germline V gene sequence: CDR1 LGHNA, CDR2 YNFKEQ. CDR3: CASSQESGGVSYEQYF. The CDR3 bases are TGTGCCAGCAGCCAAGAGAGCGGCGGGGTATCCTACGAGCAGTACTTC.

The chain combines TRBV29-1 with TRBJ2-7, with 10 bases matching TRBD2. CDR1 and CDR2 (germline): SQVTM, ANQGSEA. With V trimmed by 6 bases and J by 2 bases, 1 base remained unmatched. This CDR3 comprises 12 residues. The CDR3 sequence: CSVGTSAYEQYF. CDR3 coding DNA: TGCAGCGTCGGGACTAGCGCCTACGAGCAGTACTTC.